This T cell receptor (beta chain) stems from a study of T cell repertoires in cytomegalovirus infection. As for the study in general: Matching HLA type and CMV infection were both indicated by public TCR beta signatures. Findings of the study overall: HLA-C-restricted, CMV-specific TCR beta clonotypes were dominant ex vivo. Cumulative public TCR beta family frequency identified CMV carriers with the relevant HLA.

TCRdb passed the reads through MiXCR, listing each CDR3 protein once. Here the sample spans about 600,000 distinct CDR3 sequences, 24% being singletons. This clonotype was detected many times. The antigen remains unidentified. This CDR3 is 17 amino acids long. Germline CDR1 SGHVS, CDR2 FQNEAQ. After removal of 2 bases from V and 0 bases from J, the junction contained 7 bases not matched to a gene. Input material: CD8+ T cells from PBMCs. The chain joins TRBV7-8 to TRBJ1-5; 7 bases align to TRBD1. The receptor comes from a human donor in good health (CMV status not recorded). Some clones in this sample may be carry-over from other donors' samples. The CDR3 nucleotides read TGTGCCAGCAGCTTATGGGACAGACAATATAGCAATCAGCCCCAGCATTTT. Translating it yields CASSLWDRQYSNQPQHF.